This T cell receptor beta chain was identified in a study of beta chain features in type 1 diabetes. On the study more broadly: Age and gender were similar between patients and healthy donors, as were cell yields. Study conclusions and caveats: The study found fewer insertions and more deletions at VDJ junctions in type 1 diabetes patients.

This CDR3 has 13 residues. Germline CDR1 and CDR2: MNHEY and SVGAGI. Trimming pared 5 bases from V and 1 base from J, leaving 9 bases between. As for this clone: Its antigen remains unidentified.

Reverse transcription of all isolated RNA meant that expressed TCRB transcripts were sequenced. Profiling relied on immunoSEQ multiplex PCR, and the TCRdb table lists in-frame clones only, not all of them. The sample yields under 900,000 clones, 17% seen once. The rearrangement links TRBV6-5 to TRBJ2-7; D gene unclear. The specimen sequenced was naive CD4+ T cells from blood. This receptor was obtained from a woman aged 18-30 years in good health. This chain's CDR3 is CASSATKSYEQYF. The CDR3 DNA follows: TGTGCCAGCAGTGCGACAAAGTCCTACGAGCAGTACTTC.